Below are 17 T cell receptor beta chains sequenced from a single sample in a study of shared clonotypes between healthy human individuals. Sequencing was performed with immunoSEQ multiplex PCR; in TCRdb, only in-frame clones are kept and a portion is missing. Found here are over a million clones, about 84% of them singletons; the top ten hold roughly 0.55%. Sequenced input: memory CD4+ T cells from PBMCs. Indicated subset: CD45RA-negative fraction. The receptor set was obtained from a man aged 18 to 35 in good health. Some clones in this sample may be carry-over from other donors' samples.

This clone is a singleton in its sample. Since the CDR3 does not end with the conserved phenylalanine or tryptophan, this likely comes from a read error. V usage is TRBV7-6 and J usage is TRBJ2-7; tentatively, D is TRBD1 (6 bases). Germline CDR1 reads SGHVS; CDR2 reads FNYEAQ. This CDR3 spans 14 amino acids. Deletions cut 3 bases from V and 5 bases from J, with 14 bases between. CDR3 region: CASSFFRGTDEQYS. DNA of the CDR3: TGTGCCAGCAGCTTCTTCAGGGGTACGGACGAGCAGTACTCC.

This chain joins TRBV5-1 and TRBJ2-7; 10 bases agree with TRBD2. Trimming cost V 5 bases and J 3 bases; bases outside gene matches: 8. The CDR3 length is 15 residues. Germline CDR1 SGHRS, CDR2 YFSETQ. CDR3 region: CASRKSGTSVYEQYF. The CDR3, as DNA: TGCGCCAGCAGAAAGTCCGGGACTAGCGTCTACGAGCAGTACTTC.

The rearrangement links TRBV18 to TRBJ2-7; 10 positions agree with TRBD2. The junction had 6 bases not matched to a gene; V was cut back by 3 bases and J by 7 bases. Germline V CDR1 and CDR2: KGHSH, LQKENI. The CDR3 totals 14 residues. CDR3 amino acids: CASSPLAGVEEQYF. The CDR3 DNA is TGTGCCAGCTCACCTCTAGCGGGAGTTGAAGAGCAGTACTTC.

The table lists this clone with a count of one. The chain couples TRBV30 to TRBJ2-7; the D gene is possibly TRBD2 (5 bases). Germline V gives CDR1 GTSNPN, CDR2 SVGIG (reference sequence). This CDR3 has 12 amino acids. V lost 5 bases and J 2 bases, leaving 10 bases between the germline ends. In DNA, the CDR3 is TGTGCCTGGCAAGACTACCCCTACGAGCAGTACTTC. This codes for CAWQDYPYEQYF.

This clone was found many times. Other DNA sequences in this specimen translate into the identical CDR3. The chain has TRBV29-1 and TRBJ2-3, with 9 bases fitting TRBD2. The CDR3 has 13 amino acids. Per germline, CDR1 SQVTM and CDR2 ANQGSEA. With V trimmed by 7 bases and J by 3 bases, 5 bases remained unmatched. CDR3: CSGDSGGTDTQYF. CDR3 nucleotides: TGCAGCGGGGATAGCGGGGGAACAGATACGCAGTATTTT.

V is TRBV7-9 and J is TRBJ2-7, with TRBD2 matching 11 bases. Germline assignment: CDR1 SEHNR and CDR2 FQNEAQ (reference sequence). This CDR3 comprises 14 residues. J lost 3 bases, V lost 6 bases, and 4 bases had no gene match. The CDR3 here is CASSLAGGLYEQYF. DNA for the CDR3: TGTGCCAGCAGTCTAGCGGGAGGTCTCTACGAGCAGTACTTC.

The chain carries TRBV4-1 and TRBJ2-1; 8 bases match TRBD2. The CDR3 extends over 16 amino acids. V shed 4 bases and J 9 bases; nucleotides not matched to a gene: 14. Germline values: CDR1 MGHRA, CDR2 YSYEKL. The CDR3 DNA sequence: TGCGCCAGCAGCCCCCGGGGAGCGGGAGTATCGGGTGAGCAGTTCTTC. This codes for CASSPRGAGVSGEQFF.

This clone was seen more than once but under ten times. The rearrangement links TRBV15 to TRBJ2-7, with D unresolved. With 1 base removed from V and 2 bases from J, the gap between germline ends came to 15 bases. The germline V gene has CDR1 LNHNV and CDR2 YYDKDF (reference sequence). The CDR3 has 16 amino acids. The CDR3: CATSRAGRARTYEQYF. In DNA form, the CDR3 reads TGTGCCACCAGCAGAGCCGGCCGGGCGCGAACCTACGAGCAGTACTTC.

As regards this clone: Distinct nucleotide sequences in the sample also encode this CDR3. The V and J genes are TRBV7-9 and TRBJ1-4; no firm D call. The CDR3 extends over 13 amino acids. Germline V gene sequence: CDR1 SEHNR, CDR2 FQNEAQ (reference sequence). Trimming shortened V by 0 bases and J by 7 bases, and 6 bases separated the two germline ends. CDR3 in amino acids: CASSLALGEKLFF. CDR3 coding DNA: TGTGCCAGCAGCTTAGCGCTGGGTGAAAAACTGTTTTTT.

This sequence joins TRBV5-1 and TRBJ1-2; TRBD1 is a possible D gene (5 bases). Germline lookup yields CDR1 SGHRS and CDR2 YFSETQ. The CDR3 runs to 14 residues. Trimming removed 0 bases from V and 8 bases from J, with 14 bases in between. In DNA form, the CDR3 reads TGCGCCAGCAGCTTGGGAGGTCAGGGCCAAGGCTACACCTTC. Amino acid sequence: CASSLGGQGQGYTF.

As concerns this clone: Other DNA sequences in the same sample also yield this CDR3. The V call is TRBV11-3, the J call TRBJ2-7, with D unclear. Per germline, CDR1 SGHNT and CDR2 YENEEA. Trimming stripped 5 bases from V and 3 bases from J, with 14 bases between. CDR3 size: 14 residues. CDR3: CASSPTRSSYEQYF. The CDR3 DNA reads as TGTGCCAGCAGCCCGACACGGTCCAGCTACGAGCAGTACTTC.

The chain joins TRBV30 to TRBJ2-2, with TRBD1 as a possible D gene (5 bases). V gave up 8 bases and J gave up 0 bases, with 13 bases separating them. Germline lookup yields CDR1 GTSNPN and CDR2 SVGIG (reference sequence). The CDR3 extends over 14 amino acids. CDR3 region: CAQGAAANTGELFF. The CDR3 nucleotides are TGTGCCCAAGGGGCCGCAGCGAACACCGGGGAGCTGTTTTTT.

The CDR3 DNA follows: TGTGCTGCTTCGGCGCACTATGGCTACACCTTC. Translated, it gives CAASAHYGYTF. The chain links TRBV28 to TRBJ1-2; no definite D call. This CDR3 is 11 amino acids long. Germline-derived CDR1 and CDR2 are MDHEN and SYDVKM.

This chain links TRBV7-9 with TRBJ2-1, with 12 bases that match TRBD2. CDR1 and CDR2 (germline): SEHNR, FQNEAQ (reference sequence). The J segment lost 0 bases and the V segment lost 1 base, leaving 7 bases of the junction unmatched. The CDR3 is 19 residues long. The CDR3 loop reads CASSLGTSGAYSSYNEQFF. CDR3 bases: TGTGCCAGCAGCTTAGGGACTAGCGGGGCTTATAGCTCCTACAATGAGCAGTTCTTC.

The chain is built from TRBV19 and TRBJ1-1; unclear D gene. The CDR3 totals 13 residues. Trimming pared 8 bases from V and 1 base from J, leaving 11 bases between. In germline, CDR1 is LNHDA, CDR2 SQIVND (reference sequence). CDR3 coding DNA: TGTGCCAGTGGCCTTAGTTGGAACACTGAAGCTTTCTTT. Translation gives CASGLSWNTEAFF.

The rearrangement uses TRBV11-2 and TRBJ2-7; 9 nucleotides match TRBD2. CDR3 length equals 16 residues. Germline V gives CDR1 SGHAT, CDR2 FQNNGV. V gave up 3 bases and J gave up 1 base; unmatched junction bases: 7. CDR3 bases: TGTGCCAGCAGCTTGTTAAGGCTAGCGGGATCCTACGAGCAGTACTTC. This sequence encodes CASSLLRLAGSYEQYF. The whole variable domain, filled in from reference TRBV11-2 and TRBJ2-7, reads EAGVAQSPRYKIIEKRQSVAFWCNPISGHATLYWYQQILGQGPKLLIQFQNNGVVDDSQLPKDRFSAERLKGVDSTLKIQPAKLEDSAVYLCASSLLRLAGSYEQYFGPGTRLTVT.

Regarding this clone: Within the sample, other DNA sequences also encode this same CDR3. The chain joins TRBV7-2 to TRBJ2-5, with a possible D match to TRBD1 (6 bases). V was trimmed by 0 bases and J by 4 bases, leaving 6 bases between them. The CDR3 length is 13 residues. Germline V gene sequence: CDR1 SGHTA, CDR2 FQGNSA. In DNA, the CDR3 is TGTGCCAGCAGCTTAGCAGGGGGAGAGACCCAGTACTTC. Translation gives CASSLAGGETQYF.